In this sample, the clone carrying this T cell receptor beta chain turned up many times. The source of the sample is a study of T cells in Graves' hyperthyroidism and ophthalmopathy. RNA transcripts yielded amplified TCR beta CDR3 regions. A set of HTBI primers served as the primers for a first-round RT-PCR of the TCR CDR3. TCRdb passed the multiplex PCR reads through MiXCR, listing each CDR3 protein once. The sample carries roughly 650,000 distinct CDR3 sequences, approximately 15% recorded once. Trimming left V 4 bases short and J 1 base short, with 16 bases between. CDR1 KGHSH and CDR2 LQKENI come from the germline V gene. There are 16 residues in the CDR3.

The receptor was derived from a woman aged 40 to 50 with Graves' ophthalmopathy. The chain links TRBV18 to TRBJ1-1; D is uncertain. The specimen sequenced was blood. The CDR3, as DNA: TGTGCCAGCTCACTCTACGCCGGGGTTGCGAACACTGAAGCTTTCTTT. Encoded protein: CASSLYAGVANTEAFF.